This TCR beta chain is drawn from a study of T-cell memory formation after mild COVID-19. This clonotype was seen many times. The ends lost 1 base at V and 9 bases at J; junction bases unmatched: 8. Per germline, CDR1 SGHRS and CDR2 YFSETQ. There are 14 residues in the CDR3. TCRdb redid the calling of the 5' RACE reads with MiXCR, one entry per CDR3 protein. Of hundreds of thousands of distinct CDR3 sequences detected, approximately 25% appear once; the ten largest clones hold approximately 12%. This receptor was identified in an adult woman who had mild COVID-19 (a few samples of this study predate the infection). Cell type and time point are not known. The chain uses TRBV5-1 and TRBJ2-7, with 9 positions matching TRBD1. The sequenced sample consisted of PBMCs or a T cell subset sorted from them (not recorded which). The CDR3 nucleotides are TGCGCCAGCAGCTTGAGACAGGGGGACGCTTCGCAGTACTTC. This codes for CASSLRQGDASQYF. Filled out from reference TRBV5-1 and TRBJ2-7, the complete variable domain reads KAGVTQTPRYLIKTRGQQVTLSCSPISGHRSVSWYQQTPGQGLQFLFEYFSETQRNKGNFPGRFSGRQFSNSRSEMNVSTLELGDSALYLCASSLRQGDASQYFGPGTRLTVT.